These 12 T cell receptor beta chains were all obtained from the same sample, sequenced in a study of blood T cell repertoires in COVID-19. The data were produced by immunoSEQ multiplex PCR, yet TCRdb's version contains in-frame clones alone and is incomplete. The table includes over 150,000 clones, about 81% detected once. Input material: PBMCs or T cells enriched from blood (not recorded which). Source of these receptors: a man aged 50 to 60 who had recovered from COVID-19.

The chain links TRBV5-4 to TRBJ1-3, with TRBD1 matching 8 bases. This CDR3 has 14 residues. Germline trimming cut 4 bases from V and 8 bases from J; bases unmatched to any gene: 8. CDR1 SGHNT and CDR2 YYREEE come from the germline V gene (reference sequence). This CDR3 reads CASSPDRVKDTIYF. CDR3 sequence (DNA): TGTGCCAGCAGCCCGGACAGGGTGAAGGACACCATATATTTT.

CDR3 residues: CASSTPTSGPQETQYF. Here the CDR3 DNA reads TGTGCCAGCAGCACACCGACTAGCGGACCTCAAGAGACCCAGTACTTC. This rearrangement joins TRBV9 to TRBJ2-5, with TRBD2 matching over 9 bases. There are 16 residues in the CDR3. The germline gives CDR1 SGDLS, CDR2 YYNGEE. V was clipped by 4 bases and J by 2 bases; unmatched bases: 9.

The chain combines TRBV7-2 with TRBJ2-2; 7 nucleotides agree with TRBD1. Unmatched junction bases numbered 5, after V lost 7 bases and J lost 0 bases. The CDR3 length is 15 residues. CDR1 and CDR2 from the germline V gene are SGHTA and FQGNSA. CDR3 nucleotides: TGTGCCAGCACAACCGGGACAGCGAACACCGGGGAGCTGTTTTTT. Its translation: CASTTGTANTGELFF.

The CDR3 loop reads CASSRGRGTETQYF. Written as DNA, the CDR3 is TGTGCCAGCAGCCGGGGAAGGGGGACGGAGACCCAGTACTTC. The V gene is TRBV7-3, the J gene TRBJ2-5, with D possibly being TRBD1 (6 bases). Trimming cost V 5 bases and J 5 bases, with 15 bases left between them. This CDR3 contains 14 residues. CDR1 is SGHTA and CDR2 is FQGTGA in the germline V gene.

This clone was recorded a few times. The chain links TRBV10-3 to TRBJ1-1; D is unresolved. The ends were cut back, 8 bases at V and 2 bases at J, with 9 bases in the middle. Germline CDR1 and CDR2: ENHRY and SYGVKD. This CDR3 has 12 residues. CDR3 nucleotides: TGTGCCATCGGCCGGGTTAACACTGAAGCTTTCTTT. It yields the protein CAIGRVNTEAFF.

The count of this clone is one. The rearrangement joins TRBV12-3 or TRBV12-4 to TRBJ1-5; D is uncertain. The CDR3 runs 12 residues. Between the trimmed V and J ends, which lost 0 bases and 8 bases, there was a span of 5 bases. The CDR3 DNA sequence: TGTGCCAGCAGTTTAGCGATAGAGCCCCAGCATTTT. Translating it yields CASSLAIEPQHF.

The chain joins TRBV3-1 (or the pseudogene TRBV3-2) to TRBJ2-4; D gene unclear. Trimming cost V 1 base and J 5 bases, with 3 bases left between them. The CDR3 contains 12 residues. Germline V gene sequence: CDR1 LGHDT, CDR2 YNNKEL (reference sequence). For the CDR3, the DNA is TGTGCCAGCAGCCAAGTAGAAAACATTCAGTACTTC. This translates into CASSQVENIQYF.

The rearrangement uses TRBV7-2 and TRBJ2-4; 15 nucleotides align to TRBD2. With 1 base clipped from V and 4 bases from J, the junction kept 8 bases outside the gene matches. The CDR3 has 19 residues. Germline loops: CDR1 SGHTA, CDR2 FQGNSA. The chain's CDR3 is CASSLVVEGTSGGKNIQYF. The CDR3 nucleotides read TGTGCCAGCAGCTTAGTCGTTGAAGGGACTAGCGGGGGGAAAAACATTCAGTACTTC.

CDR3 nucleotide sequence: TGCGCCAGCAGCCAAGATTGGCGCGGGGGAGATCAAGAGACCCAGTACTTC. This gives the protein CASSQDWRGGDQETQYF. J is TRBJ2-5 and V is TRBV4-3; 7 nucleotides agree with TRBD2. With V trimmed by 0 bases and J by 2 bases, 9 bases remained unmatched. The length of the CDR3 is 17 residues. The V gene's germline CDR1 is LGHNA and CDR2 YSLEER.

This chain uses TRBV7-9 with TRBJ1-1; D is possibly TRBD1 (6 bases). The CDR3 is 13 residues long. The germline CDR1 and CDR2 sequences are SEHNR and FQNEAQ (reference sequence). Trimming removed 5 bases from V and 1 base from J, with 8 bases in between. CDR3 sequence: CASSTTGNTEAFF. Here the CDR3 DNA reads TGTGCCAGCAGCACGACAGGGAACACTGAAGCTTTCTTT.

J is TRBJ1-2 and V is TRBV2; D perhaps matches TRBD1 (5 bases). This CDR3 is 12 amino acids long. Per germline, CDR1 SNHLY and CDR2 FYNNEI. The V and J ends lost 6 bases and 5 bases respectively, with 10 bases between them. The CDR3 region has the DNA TGTGCCAGCAGCCTAGACAGTTATGGCTACACCTTC. Translating it yields CASSLDSYGYTF.

DNA of the CDR3: TGTGCCAGCAGCTTCTGGAGCGGGGGTAACACCGGGGAGCTGTTTTTT. Its protein is CASSFWSGGNTGELFF. This chain joins TRBV5-6 and TRBJ2-2; TRBD2 matches 8 bases. Germline CDR1 SGHDT, CDR2 YYEEEE. Germline trimming cut 2 bases from V and 2 bases from J; bases unmatched to any gene: 5. CDR3 size: 16 residues.